This T cell receptor beta chain emerged from a study of CD8 T cells in Susac syndrome. Overall study: When blood was drawn, patients with Susac syndrome were on intravenous immunoglobulin alone, on corticosteroids, or therapy-naive.

Random hexamers were used to reverse transcribe an amount of roughly 0.5 to 1 ug RNA. immunoSEQ multiplex PCR amplified TCR beta CDR3 across 54 Vbeta, 13 Jbeta. TCRdb reanalysed the immunoSEQ multiplex PCR reads using MiXCR and keeps one entry per CDR3 protein. Among under 200,000 distinct CDR3 sequences listed, under 95% were seen once. Peripheral blood CD8+ and CD4+ T cells were profiled by TCR beta sequencing. Isolation of CD8+ and CD4+ T cells was performed negatively, whereas enrichment of TEMRA cells was done by FACS. Trimming removed 6 bases from V and 2 bases from J, with 11 bases in between. Germline V gene lookup returns CDR1 LGHDT and CDR2 YNNKEL (reference sequence). The CDR3 totals 14 residues.

This TCR was sampled from a human donor with Susac syndrome. The V call is TRBV3-1, the J call TRBJ2-1; maybe TRBD2 (5 bases). Sample: CD4+ T cells from PBMCs. CDR3 sequence: CASSPSGAYNEQFF. CDR3 coding DNA: TGTGCCAGCAGTCCAAGCGGAGCCTACAATGAGCAGTTCTTC.